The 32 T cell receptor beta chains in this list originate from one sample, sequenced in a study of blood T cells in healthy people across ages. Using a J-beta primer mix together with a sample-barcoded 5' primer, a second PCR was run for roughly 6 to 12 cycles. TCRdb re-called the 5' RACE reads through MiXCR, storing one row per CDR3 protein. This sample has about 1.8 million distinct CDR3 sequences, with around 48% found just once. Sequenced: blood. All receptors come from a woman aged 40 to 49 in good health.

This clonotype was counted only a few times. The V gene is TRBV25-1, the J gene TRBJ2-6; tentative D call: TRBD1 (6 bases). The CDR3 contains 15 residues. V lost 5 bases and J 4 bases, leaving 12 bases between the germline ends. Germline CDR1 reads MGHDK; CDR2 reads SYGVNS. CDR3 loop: CASSKTGGGANVLTF. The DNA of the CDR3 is TGTGCCAGCAGTAAGACAGGCGGCGGGGCCAACGTCCTGACTTTC. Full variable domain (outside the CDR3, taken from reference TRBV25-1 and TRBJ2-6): EADIYQTPRYLVIGTGKKITLECSQTMGHDKMYWYQQDPGMELHLIHYSYGVNSTEKGDLSSESTVSRIRTEHFPLTLESARPSHTSQYLCASSKTGGGANVLTFGAGSRLTVL.

This chain's CDR3 is CASSLEYNSPLHF. In DNA, the CDR3 is TGTGCCAGCAGCCTGGAGTATAATTCACCCCTCCACTTT. This rearrangement joins TRBV7-2 to TRBJ1-6, with no clear D. Germline-derived CDR1 and CDR2 are SGHTA and FQGNSA. There are 13 residues in the CDR3. V lost 5 bases to trimming and J lost 4 bases, with 6 bases between them.

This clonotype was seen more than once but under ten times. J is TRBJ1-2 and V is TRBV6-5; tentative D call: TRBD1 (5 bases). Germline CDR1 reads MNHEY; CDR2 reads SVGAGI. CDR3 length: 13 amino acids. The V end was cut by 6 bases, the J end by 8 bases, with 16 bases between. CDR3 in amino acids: CASRISGPGGYTF. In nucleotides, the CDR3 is TGTGCCAGCAGAATTTCGGGGCCTGGGGGCTACACCTTC.

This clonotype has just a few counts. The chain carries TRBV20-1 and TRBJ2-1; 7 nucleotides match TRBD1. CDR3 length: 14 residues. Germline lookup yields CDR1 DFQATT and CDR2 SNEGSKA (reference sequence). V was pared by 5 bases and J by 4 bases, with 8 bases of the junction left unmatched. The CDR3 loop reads CSAPDRARYNEQFF. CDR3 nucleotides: TGCAGTGCTCCCGACAGGGCCCGGTACAATGAGCAGTTCTTC.

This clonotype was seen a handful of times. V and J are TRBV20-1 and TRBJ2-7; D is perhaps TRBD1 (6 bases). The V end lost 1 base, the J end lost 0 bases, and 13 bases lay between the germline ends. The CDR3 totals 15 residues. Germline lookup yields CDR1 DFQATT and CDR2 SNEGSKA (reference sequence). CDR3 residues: CSARGTTGFSYEQYF. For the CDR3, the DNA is TGCAGTGCTAGAGGCACTACAGGGTTCTCCTACGAGCAGTACTTC.

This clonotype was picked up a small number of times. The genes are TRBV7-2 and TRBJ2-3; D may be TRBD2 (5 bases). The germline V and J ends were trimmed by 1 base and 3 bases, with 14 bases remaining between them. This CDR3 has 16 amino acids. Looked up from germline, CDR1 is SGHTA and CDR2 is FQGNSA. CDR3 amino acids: CASSLEGLAPTDTQYF. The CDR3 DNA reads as TGTGCCAGCAGCTTAGAGGGCCTAGCACCGACAGATACGCAGTATTTT.

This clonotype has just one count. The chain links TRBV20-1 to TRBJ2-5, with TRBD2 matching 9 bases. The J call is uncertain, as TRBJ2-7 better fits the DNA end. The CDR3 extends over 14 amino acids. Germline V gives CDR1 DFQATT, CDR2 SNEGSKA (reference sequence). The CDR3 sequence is CSALRTSAAYEQYF. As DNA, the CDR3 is TGCAGTGCCCTTAGGACTAGCGCGGCCTACGAGCAGTACTTC.

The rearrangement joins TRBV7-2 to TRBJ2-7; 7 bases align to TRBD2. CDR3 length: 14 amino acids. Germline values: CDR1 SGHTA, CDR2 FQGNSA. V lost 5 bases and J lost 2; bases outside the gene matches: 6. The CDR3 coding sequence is TGTGCCAGCAGCGAGTGGGGGGGGGCCTACGAGCAGTACTTC. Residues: CASSEWGGAYEQYF. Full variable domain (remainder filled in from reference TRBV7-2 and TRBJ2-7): GAGVSQSPSNKVTEKGKDVELRCDPISGHTALYWYRQSLGQGLEFLIYFQGNSAPDKSGLPSDRFSAERTGGSVSTLTIQRTQQEDSAVYLCASSEWGGAYEQYFGPGTRLTVT.

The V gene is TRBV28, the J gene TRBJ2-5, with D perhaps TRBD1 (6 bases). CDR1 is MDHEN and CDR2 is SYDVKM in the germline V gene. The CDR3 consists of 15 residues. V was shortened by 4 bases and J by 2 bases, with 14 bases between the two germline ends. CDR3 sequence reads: CASSSLTGRQETQYF. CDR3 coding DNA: TGTGCCAGCAGTTCCCTAACAGGGCGTCAAGAGACCCAGTACTTC.

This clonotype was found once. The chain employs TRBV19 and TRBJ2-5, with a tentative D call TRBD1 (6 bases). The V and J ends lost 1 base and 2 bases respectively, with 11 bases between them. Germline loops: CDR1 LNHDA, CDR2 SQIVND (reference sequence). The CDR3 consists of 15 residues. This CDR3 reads CASSIGTGKQETQYF. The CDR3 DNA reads TGTGCCAGTAGTATAGGCACAGGGAAACAAGAGACCCAGTACTTC.

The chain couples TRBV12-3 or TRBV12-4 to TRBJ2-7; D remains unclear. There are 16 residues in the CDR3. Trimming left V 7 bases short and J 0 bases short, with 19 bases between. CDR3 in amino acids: CASTPWGSSHSYEQYF. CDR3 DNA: TGTGCCAGCACTCCCTGGGGAAGTTCTCACTCCTACGAGCAGTACTTC.

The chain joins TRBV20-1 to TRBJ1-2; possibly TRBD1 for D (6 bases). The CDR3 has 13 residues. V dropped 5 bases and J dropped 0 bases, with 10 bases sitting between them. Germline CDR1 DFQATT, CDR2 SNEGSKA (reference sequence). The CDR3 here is CSAQTGANYGYTF. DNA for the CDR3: TGCAGTGCTCAGACAGGAGCTAACTATGGCTACACCTTC.

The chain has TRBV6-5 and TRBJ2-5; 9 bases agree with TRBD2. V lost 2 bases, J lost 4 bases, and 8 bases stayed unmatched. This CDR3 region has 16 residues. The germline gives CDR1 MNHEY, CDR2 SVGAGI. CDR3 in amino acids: CASSYGTSLLRETQYF. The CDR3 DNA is TGTGCCAGCAGTTACGGGACTAGCCTACTCAGAGAGACCCAGTACTTC.

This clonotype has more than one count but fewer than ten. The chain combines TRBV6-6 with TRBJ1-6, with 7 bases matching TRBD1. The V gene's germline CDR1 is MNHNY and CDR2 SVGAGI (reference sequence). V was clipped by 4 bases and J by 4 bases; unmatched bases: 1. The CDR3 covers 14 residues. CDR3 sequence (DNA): TGTGCCAGCAGTTGGGGACAGTATAATTCACCCCTCCACTTT. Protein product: CASSWGQYNSPLHF.

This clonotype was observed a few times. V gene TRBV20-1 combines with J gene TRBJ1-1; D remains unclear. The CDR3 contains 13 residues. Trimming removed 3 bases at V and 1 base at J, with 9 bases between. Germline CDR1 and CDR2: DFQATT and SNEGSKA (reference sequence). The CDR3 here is CSASWPSNTEAFF. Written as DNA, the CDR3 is TGCAGTGCTAGTTGGCCATCGAACACTGAAGCTTTCTTT.

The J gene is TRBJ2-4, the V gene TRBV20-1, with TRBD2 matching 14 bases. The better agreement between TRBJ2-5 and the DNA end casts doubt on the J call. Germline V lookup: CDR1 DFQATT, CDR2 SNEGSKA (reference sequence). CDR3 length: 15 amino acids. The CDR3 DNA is TGCAGTGCTGAGAGACTAGCGGGGGGGCGAGAGACCCAGTACTTC. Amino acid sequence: CSAERLAGGRETQYF.

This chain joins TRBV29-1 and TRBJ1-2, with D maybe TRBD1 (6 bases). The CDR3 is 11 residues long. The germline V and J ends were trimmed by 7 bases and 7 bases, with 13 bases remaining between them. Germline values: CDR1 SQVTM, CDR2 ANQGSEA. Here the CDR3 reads CSAGGQSGYTF. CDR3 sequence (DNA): TGCAGCGCGGGGGGGCAGAGTGGCTACACCTTC.

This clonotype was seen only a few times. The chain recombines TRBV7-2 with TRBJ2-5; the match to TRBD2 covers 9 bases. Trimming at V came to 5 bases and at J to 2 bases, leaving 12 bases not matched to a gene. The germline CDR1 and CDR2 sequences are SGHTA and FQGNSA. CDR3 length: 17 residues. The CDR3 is CASSPGDLAGHQETQYF. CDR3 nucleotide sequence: TGTGCCAGCAGCCCAGGCGACCTAGCGGGGCATCAAGAGACCCAGTACTTC.

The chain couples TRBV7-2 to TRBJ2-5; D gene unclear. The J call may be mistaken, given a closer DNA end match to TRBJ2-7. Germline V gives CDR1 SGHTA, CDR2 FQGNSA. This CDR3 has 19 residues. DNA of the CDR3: TGTGCCAGCAGCTTAGGTACAAGGGCCCCTATGGGTCGTGAATACGAGCAGTACTTC. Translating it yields CASSLGTRAPMGREYEQYF.

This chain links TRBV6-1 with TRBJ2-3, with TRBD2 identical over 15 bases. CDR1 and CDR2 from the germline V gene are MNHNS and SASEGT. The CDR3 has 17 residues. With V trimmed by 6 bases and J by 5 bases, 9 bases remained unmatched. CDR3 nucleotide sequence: TGTGCCAGCAGACCGATTGGACTAGCGGGGGGGGGAGATACGCAGTATTTT. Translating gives CASRPIGLAGGGDTQYF.

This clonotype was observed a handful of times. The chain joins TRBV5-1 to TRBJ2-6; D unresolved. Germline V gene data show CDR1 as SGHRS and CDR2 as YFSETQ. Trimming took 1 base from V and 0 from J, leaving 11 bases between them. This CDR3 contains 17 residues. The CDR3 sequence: CASSLLNGNSGANVLTF. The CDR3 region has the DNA TGCGCCAGCAGCTTGTTAAACGGAAACTCTGGGGCCAACGTCCTGACTTTC.

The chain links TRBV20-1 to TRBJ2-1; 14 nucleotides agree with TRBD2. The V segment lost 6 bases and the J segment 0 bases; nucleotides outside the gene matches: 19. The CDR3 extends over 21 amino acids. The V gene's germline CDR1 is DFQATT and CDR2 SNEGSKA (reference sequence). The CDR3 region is CSAPPTLTSGGGSSSYNEQFF. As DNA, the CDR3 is TGCAGTGCCCCGCCAACCTTGACTAGCGGGGGGGGGTCAAGCTCCTACAATGAGCAGTTCTTC.

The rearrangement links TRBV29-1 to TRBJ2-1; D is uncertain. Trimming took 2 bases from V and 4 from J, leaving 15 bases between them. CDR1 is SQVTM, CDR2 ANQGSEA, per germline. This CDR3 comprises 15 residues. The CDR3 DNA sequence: TGCAGCGTTGAATTCCCGCAGGTCACGTACAATGAGCAGTTCTTC. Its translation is CSVEFPQVTYNEQFF.

The CDR3 sequence is CASSQGSRGANTGELFF. The CDR3 DNA sequence: TGCGCCAGCAGCCAAGGAAGTCGGGGAGCGAACACCGGGGAGCTGTTTTTT. The chain employs TRBV4-3 and TRBJ2-2, with D tentatively TRBD2 (5 bases). CDR1 is LGHNA and CDR2 is YSLEER in the germline V gene. The germline V and J ends were trimmed by 1 base and 0 bases, with 12 bases remaining between them. The CDR3 covers 17 residues.

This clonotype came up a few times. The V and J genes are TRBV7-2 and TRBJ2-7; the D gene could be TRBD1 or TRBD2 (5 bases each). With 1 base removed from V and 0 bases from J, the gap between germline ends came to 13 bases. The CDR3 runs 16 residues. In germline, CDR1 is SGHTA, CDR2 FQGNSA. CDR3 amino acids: CASSLELGVSSYEQYF. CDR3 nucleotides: TGTGCCAGCAGCTTAGAGCTGGGGGTCAGCTCCTACGAGCAGTACTTC.

The CDR3 nucleotides read TGTGCCAGCAGCTCACCCCGGACAGCGGAACCGGATGGCTACACCTTC. Its protein product is CASSSPRTAEPDGYTF. This chain joins TRBV7-9 and TRBJ1-2; a weak D match, TRBD1 (6 bases). The germline V gene encodes CDR1 SEHNR and CDR2 FQNEAQ (reference sequence). Trimming stripped 4 bases from V and 6 bases from J, with 21 bases between. This CDR3 is 16 amino acids long.

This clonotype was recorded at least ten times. CDR3 in amino acids: CASMTAGGGGDTQYF. CDR3 nucleotide sequence: TGCGCCAGCATGACTGCCGGAGGGGGCGGAGATACGCAGTATTTT. The chain recombines TRBV5-1 with TRBJ2-3, with TRBD1 as a possible D gene (7 bases). This CDR3 spans 15 amino acids. Between the trimmed V and J ends, which lost 6 bases and 5 bases, there was a span of 19 bases. Germline V gene data show CDR1 as SGHRS and CDR2 as YFSETQ.

DNA for the CDR3: TGTGCCAGCAGTGATACCGGGACAGGGACTTACAATGAGCAGTTCTTC. It yields the protein CASSDTGTGTYNEQFF. The chain employs TRBV25-1 and TRBJ2-1, with TRBD1 identical over 9 bases. The CDR3 extends over 16 amino acids. V dropped 3 bases and J dropped 4; count of bases not matched to a gene: 7. CDR1 and CDR2 from the germline V gene are MGHDK and SYGVNS.

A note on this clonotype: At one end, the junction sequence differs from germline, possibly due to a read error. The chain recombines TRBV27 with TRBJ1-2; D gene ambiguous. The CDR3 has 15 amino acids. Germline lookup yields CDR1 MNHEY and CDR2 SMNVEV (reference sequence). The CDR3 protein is CASSSFTGINYGYTF. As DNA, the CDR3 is TGTGCCAGCAGTTCCTTTACGGGGATAAACTATGGCTATACCTTC.

The CDR3 here is CASSYGRENSPQHF. In DNA form, the CDR3 reads TGCGCCAGCAGCTACGGCAGGGAAAATTCGCCCCAGCATTTT. V and J are TRBV5-1 and TRBJ1-5; perhaps TRBD1 as D (5 bases). Trimming took off 3 bases at V and 9 bases at J, with 16 bases between the two ends. This CDR3 is built from 14 residues. Germline V gives CDR1 SGHRS, CDR2 YFSETQ. Full variable domain (missing parts from reference TRBV5-1 and TRBJ1-5): KAGVTQTPRYLIKTRGQQVTLSCSPISGHRSVSWYQQTPGQGLQFLFEYFSETQRNKGNFPGRFSGRQFSNSRSEMNVSTLELGDSALYLCASSYGRENSPQHFGDGTRLSIL.

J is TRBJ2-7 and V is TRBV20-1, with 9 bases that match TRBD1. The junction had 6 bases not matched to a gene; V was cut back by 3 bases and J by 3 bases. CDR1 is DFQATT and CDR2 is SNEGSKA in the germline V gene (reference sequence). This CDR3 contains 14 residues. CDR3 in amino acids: CSARRGQGYYEQYF. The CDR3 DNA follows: TGCAGTGCTAGGAGGGGACAGGGATACTACGAGCAGTACTTC.

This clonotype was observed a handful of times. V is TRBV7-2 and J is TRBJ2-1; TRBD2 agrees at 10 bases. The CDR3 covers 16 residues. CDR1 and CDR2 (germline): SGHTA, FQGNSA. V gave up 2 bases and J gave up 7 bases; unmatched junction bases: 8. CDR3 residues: CASSLLAGLASNEQFF. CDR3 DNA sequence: TGTGCCAGCAGCTTACTTGCGGGACTAGCGAGTAATGAGCAGTTCTTC.